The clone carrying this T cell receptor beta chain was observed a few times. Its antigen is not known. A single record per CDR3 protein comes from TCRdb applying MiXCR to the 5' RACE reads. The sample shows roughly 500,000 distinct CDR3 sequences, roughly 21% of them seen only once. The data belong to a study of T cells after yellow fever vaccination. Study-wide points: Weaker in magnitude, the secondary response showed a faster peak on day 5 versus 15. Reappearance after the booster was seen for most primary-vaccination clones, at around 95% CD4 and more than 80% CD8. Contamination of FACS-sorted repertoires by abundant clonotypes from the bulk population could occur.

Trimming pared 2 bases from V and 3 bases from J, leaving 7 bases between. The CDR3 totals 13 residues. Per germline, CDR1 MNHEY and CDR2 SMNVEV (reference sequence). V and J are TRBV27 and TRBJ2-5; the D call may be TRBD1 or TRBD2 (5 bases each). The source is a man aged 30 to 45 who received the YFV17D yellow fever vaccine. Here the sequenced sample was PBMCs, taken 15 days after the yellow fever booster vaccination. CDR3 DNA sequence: TGTGCCAGCAGTTTAGAGGGGAAAGAGACCCAGTACTTC. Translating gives CASSLEGKETQYF.